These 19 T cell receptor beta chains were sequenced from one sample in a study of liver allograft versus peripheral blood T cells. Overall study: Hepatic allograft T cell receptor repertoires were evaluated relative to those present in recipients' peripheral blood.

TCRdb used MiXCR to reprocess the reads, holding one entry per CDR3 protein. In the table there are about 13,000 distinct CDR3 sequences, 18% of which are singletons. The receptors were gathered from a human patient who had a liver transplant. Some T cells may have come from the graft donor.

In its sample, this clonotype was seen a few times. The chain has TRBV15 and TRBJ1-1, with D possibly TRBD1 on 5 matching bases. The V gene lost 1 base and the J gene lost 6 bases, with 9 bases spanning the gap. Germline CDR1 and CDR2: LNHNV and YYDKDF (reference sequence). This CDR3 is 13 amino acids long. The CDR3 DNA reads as TGTGCCACCAGCAGAGGCGGACATGCTGAAGCTTTCTTT. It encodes CATSRGGHAEAFF. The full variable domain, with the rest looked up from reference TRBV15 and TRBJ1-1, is DAMVIQNPRYQVTQFGKPVTLSCSQTLNHNVMYWYQQKSSQAPKLLFHYYDKDFNNEADTPDNFQSRRPNTSFCFLDIRSPGLGDTAMYLCATSRGGHAEAFFGQGTRLTVV.

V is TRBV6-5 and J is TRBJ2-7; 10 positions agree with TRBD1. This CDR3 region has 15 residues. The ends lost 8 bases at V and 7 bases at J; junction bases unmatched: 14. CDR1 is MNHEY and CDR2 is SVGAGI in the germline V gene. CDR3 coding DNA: TGTGCCAGCTGGAAGGGGACAGGGGCTCCGGGGGAGCAGTACTTC. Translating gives CASWKGTGAPGEQYF.

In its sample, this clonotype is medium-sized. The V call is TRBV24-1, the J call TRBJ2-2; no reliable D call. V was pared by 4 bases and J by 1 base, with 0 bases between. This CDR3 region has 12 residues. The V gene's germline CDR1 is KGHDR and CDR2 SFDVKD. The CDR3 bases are TGTGCCACCAGTGAGAACACCGGGGAGCTGTTTTTT. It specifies CATSENTGELFF.

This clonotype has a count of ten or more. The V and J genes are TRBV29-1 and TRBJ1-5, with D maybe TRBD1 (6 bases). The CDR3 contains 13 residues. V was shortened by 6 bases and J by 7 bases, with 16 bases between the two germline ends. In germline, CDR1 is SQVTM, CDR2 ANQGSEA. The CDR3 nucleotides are TGCAGCGTCGGACAGTCGCCGGGACAGCCCCAGCATTTT. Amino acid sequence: CSVGQSPGQPQHF.

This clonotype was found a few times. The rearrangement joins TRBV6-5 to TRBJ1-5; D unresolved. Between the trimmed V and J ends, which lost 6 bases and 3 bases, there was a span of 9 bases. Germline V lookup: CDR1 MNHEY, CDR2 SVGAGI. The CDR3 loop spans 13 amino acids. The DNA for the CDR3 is TGTGCCAGCAGCCCCAAGCCCAATCAGCCCCAGCATTTT. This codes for CASSPKPNQPQHF.

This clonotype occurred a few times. CDR3 in amino acids: CASNSPGTSTRTDTQYF. CDR3 DNA sequence: TGTGCCAGCAACTCCCCCGGGACTTCTACCCGCACAGATACGCAGTATTTT. The chain joins TRBV28 to TRBJ2-3; tentative D call: TRBD2 (6 bases). V was clipped by 7 bases and J by 1 base, with 21 bases between them. This CDR3 is built from 17 residues. Germline V lookup: CDR1 MDHEN, CDR2 SYDVKM. Variable domain in full (rest from reference TRBV28 and TRBJ2-3): DVKVTQSSRYLVKRTGEKVFLECVQDMDHENMFWYRQDPGLGLRLIYFSYDVKMKEKGDIPEGYSVSREKKERFSLILESASTNQTSMYLCASNSPGTSTRTDTQYFGPGTRLTVL.

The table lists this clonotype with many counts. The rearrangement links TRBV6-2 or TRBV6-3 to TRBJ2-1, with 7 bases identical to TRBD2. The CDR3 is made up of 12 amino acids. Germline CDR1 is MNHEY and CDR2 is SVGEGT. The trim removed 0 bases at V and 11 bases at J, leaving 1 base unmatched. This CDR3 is CASSYSGTKQFF. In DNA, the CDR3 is TGTGCCAGCAGTTACTCCGGGACTAAGCAGTTCTTC.

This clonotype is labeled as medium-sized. As DNA, the CDR3 is TGTGCCAGCTCACCACCGGGAAGGGGTGGAAACATTCAGTACTTC. It is translated as CASSPPGRGGNIQYF. This chain connects TRBV18 to TRBJ2-4; a weak D match, TRBD1 (5 bases). The V end was cut by 0 bases, the J end by 6 bases, with 12 bases between. The CDR3 is made up of 15 amino acids. Germline CDR1 KGHSH, CDR2 LQKENI.

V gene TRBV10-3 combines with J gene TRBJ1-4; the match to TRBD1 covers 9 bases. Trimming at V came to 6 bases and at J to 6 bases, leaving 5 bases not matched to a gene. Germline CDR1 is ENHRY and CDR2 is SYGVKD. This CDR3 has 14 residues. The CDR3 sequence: CAIRGQGPDEKLFF. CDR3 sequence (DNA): TGTGCCATCAGGGGACAGGGCCCAGATGAAAAACTGTTTTTT.

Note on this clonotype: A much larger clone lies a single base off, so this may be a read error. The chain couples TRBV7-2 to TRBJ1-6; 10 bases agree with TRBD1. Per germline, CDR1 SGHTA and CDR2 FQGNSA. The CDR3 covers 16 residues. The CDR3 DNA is TGTGCCAGCAGCTACCGACAGGGGGCCGGTAATTCACCCCCCCACTTT. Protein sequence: CASSYRQGAGNSPPHF.

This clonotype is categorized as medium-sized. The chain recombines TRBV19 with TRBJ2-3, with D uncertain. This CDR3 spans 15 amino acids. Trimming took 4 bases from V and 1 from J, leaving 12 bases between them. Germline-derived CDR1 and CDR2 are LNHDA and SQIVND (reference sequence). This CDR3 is CASSTRPYGTDTQYF. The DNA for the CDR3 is TGTGCCAGTAGTACACGGCCCTATGGCACAGATACGCAGTATTTT.

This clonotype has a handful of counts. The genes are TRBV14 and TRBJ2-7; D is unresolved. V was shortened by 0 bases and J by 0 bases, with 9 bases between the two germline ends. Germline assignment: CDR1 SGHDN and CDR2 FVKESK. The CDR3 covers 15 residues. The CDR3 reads CASSQDIRSSYEQYF. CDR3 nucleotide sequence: TGTGCCAGCAGCCAAGATATCAGAAGCTCCTACGAGCAGTACTTC.

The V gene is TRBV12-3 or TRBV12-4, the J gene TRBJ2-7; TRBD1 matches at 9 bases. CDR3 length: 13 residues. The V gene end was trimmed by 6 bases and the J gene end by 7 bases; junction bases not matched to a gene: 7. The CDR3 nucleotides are TGTGCCAGCAGGCGGACAGGGGTAGAAGAGCAGTACTTC. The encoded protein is CASRRTGVEEQYF.

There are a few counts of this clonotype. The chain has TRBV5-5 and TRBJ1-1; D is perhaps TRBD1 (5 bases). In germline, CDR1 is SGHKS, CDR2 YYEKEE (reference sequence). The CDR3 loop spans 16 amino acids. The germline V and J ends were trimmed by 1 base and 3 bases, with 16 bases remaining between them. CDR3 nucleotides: TGTGCCAGCAGCTTGACCCCCGGGACCTCGGACACTGAAGCTTTCTTT. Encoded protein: CASSLTPGTSDTEAFF.

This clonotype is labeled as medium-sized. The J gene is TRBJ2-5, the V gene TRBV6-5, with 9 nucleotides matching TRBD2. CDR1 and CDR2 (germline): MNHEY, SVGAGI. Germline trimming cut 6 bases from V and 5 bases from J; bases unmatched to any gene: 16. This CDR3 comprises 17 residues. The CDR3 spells CASRSMTSGGVWETQYF. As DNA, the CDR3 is TGTGCCAGCAGGTCAATGACTAGCGGTGGGGTTTGGGAGACCCAGTACTTC.

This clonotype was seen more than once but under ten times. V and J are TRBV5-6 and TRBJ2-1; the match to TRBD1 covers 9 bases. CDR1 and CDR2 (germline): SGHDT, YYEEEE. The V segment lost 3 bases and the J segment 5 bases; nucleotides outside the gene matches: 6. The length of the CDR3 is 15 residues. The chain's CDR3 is CASSSRDRDNNEQFF. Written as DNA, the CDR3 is TGTGCCAGCAGCTCCCGGGACAGGGATAACAATGAGCAGTTCTTC.

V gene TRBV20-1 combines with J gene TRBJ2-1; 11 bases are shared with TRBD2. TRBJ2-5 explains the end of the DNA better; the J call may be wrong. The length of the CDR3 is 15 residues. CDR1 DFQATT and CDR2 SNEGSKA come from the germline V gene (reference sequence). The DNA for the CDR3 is TGCAGTGCCCTCCAGGCTAGCGGGGGGAAGGAGACCCAGTACTTC. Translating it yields CSALQASGGKETQYF.

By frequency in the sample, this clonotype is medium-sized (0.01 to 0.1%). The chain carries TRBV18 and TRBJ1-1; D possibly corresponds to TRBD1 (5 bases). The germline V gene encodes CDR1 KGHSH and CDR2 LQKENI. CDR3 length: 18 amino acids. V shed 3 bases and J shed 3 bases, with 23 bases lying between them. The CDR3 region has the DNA TGTGCCAGCTCACCCTACCGGGACCGGGGATTGATAGACACTGAAGCTTTCTTT. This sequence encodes CASSPYRDRGLIDTEAFF.

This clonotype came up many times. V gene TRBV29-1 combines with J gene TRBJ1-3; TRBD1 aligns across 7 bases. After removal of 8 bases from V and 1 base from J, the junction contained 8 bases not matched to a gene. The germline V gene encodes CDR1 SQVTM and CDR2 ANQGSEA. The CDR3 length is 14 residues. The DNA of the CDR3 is TGCAGCTCTCAGGGGGGGGGTTCTGGAAACACCATATATTTT. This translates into CSSQGGGSGNTIYF.